This is a list of T cell receptor beta chains from one sample in a study of blood T cell repertoires in COVID-19. This table comes from immunoSEQ multiplex PCR, and its TCRdb copy is limited to in-frame clones, with some not included. The sample holds 450,000 to 500,000 clones, roughly 85% seen once. Sequencing was carried out using peripheral blood. The receptor source for this set is a human donor in a cohort sampled during active COVID-19. CDR3s include the opening cysteine and the closing phenylalanine or tryptophan. A D gene is named only where the DNA matches it firmly. The size of a clone is reported for some rows only, either as once, few or many, or as a class for expanded clones.

J gene: TRBJ2-2; D gene: TRBD1; clone size: NA; V gene: TRBV18; CDR3 DNA: TGTGCCAGCTCACCAATGCAGGGGGACGGCGGGGAGCTGTTTTTT; CDR3 protein: CASSPMQGDGGELFF
J gene: TRBJ2-1; D gene: TRBD2; clone size: NA; V gene: TRBV7-3; CDR3 DNA: TGTGCCAGCAGCCCGGGACTAGCGGTTCACAATGAGCAGTTCTTC; CDR3 protein: CASSPGLAVHNEQFF
J gene: TRBJ2-7; D gene: TRBD2; clone size: NA; V gene: TRBV12-5; CDR3 DNA: TGTGCTAGTGGTCCCCCCCGGGGGGGAGGGCCTCACGAGCAGTACTTC; CDR3 protein: CASGPPRGGGPHEQYF
J gene: TRBJ1-1; D gene: NA; clone size: NA; V gene: TRBV11-3; CDR3 DNA: TGTGCCAGCAGCTTAGATTGGCAGGGCAGAGCTTTCTTT; CDR3 protein: CASSLDWQGRAFF
J gene: TRBJ2-1; D gene: TRBD2; clone size: NA; V gene: TRBV19; CDR3 DNA: TGTGCCAGTAGTATAGATCTGGGACGGGGGACTAGCGGAGCTATCAATGAGCAGTTCTTC; CDR3 protein: CASSIDLGRGTSGAINEQFF
J gene: TRBJ2-3; D gene: NA; clone size: NA; V gene: TRBV12-3/TRBV12-4; CDR3 DNA: TGTGCCAGCAGGTACAGAAGCACAGATACGCAGTATTTT; CDR3 protein: CASRYRSTDTQYF
J gene: TRBJ1-2; D gene: NA; clone size: NA; V gene: TRBV18; CDR3 DNA: TGTGCCAGCTCACTCACGAGGGATGGCTACACCTTC; CDR3 protein: CASSLTRDGYTF
J gene: TRBJ2-5; D gene: TRBD2; clone size: NA; V gene: TRBV6-5; CDR3 DNA: TGTGCCAGCACCTTAGCGGGGGAAGAGACCCAGTACTTC; CDR3 protein: CASTLAGEETQYF
J gene: TRBJ1-3; D gene: NA; clone size: NA; V gene: TRBV28; CDR3 DNA: TGTGCCAGCAGATCGAATCCAGGGTATGGGTACACCATATATTTT; CDR3 protein: CASRSNPGYGYTIYF
J gene: TRBJ2-2; D gene: TRBD2; clone size: NA; V gene: TRBV4-2; CDR3 DNA: TGTGCCAGCAGCCAAGATGCAGCGGGAGGGACCGGGGAGCTGTTTTTT; CDR3 protein: CASSQDAAGGTGELFF
J gene: TRBJ1-5; D gene: NA; clone size: few; V gene: TRBV6-5; CDR3 DNA: TGTGCCAGCAGTTACAGGGGAAGCAATCAGCCCCAGCATTTT; CDR3 protein: CASSYRGSNQPQHF
J gene: TRBJ1-3; D gene: NA; clone size: once; V gene: TRBV28; CDR3 DNA: TGTGCCAGCAGTTCACCGGGGACTCTGTATGGAAACACCATATATTTT; CDR3 protein: CASSSPGTLYGNTIYF
J gene: TRBJ1-6; D gene: NA; clone size: few; V gene: TRBV7-7; CDR3 DNA: TGTGCTAGCAGCTTGGACAGTAATTCACCCCTCCACTTT; CDR3 protein: CASSLDSNSPLHF
J gene: TRBJ2-1; D gene: TRBD1; clone size: NA; V gene: TRBV6-1; CDR3 DNA: TGTGCCAGCAGTGAAGATATGTGGACAGGGCTTCTCAATGAGCAGTTCTTC; CDR3 protein: CASSEDMWTGLLNEQFF
J gene: TRBJ2-3; D gene: TRBD2; clone size: NA; V gene: TRBV11-2; CDR3 DNA: TGTGCCAGCAGCATTAGGACTAGCGGCCTCACAGATACGCAGTATTTT; CDR3 protein: CASSIRTSGLTDTQYF
J gene: TRBJ2-7; D gene: TRBD1; clone size: NA; V gene: TRBV3-1/TRBV3-2; CDR3 DNA: TGTGCCAGCAGCCGACAGGGAGCCTACGAGCAGTACTTC; CDR3 protein: CASSRQGAYEQYF
J gene: TRBJ1-4; D gene: NA; clone size: NA; V gene: TRBV5-1; CDR3 DNA: TGCGCCAGCAGCTTGGGGTGGCCATCAACTAATGAAAAACTGTTTTTT; CDR3 protein: CASSLGWPSTNEKLFF
J gene: TRBJ2-7; D gene: TRBD1; clone size: NA; V gene: TRBV4-1; CDR3 DNA: TGCGCCAGCAGCCGATCCGGGACAGGGGCCCCTGCCTACGAGCAGTACTTC; CDR3 protein: CASSRSGTGAPAYEQYF